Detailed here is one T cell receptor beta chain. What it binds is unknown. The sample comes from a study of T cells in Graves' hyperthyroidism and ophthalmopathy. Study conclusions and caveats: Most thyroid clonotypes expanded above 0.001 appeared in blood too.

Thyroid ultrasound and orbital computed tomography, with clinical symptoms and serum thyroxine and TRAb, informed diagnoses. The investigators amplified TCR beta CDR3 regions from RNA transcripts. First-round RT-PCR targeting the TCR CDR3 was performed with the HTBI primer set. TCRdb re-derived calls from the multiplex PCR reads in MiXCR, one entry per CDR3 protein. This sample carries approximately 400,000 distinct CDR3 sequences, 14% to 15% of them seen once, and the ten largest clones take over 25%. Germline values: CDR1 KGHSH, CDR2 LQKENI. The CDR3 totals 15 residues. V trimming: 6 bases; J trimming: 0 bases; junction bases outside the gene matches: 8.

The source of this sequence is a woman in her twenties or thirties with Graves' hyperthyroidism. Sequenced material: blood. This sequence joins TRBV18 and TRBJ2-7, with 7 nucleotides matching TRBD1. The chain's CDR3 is CASSGQAIRSYEQYF. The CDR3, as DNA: TGTGCCAGCTCTGGACAGGCCATACGCTCCTACGAGCAGTACTTC.